What follows are 19 T cell receptor beta chains derived from one specimen sequenced in a study of blood T cell repertoires in COVID-19. Assay: immunoSEQ multiplex PCR; the TCRdb copy retains only in-frame clones and omits some. The table records hundreds of thousands of clones, more than 70% of them present only once. Sequenced material: peripheral blood. The receptors were sampled from a woman in her 50s with acute or convalescent COVID-19.

This chain uses TRBV2 with TRBJ1-5; 8 bases fit TRBD1. The germline CDR1 and CDR2 sequences are SNHLY and FYNNEI. This CDR3 spans 13 amino acids. V was pared by 8 bases and J by 6 bases, with 6 bases of the junction left unmatched. CDR3 in amino acids: CASDRGRGQPQHF. CDR3 nucleotide sequence: TGTGCCAGCGACAGGGGCAGGGGTCAGCCCCAGCATTTT.

This clone was counted once. The CDR3 spells CASSPQGTSGTGELFF. CDR3 in DNA: TGTGCCAGCTCACCACAGGGGACTAGCGGGACCGGGGAGCTGTTTTTT. The genes are TRBV18 and TRBJ2-2; TRBD2 agrees at 12 bases. V was clipped by 1 base and J by 5 bases; unmatched bases: 2. The CDR3 length is 16 residues. Looked up from germline, CDR1 is KGHSH and CDR2 is LQKENI.

The sample holds a few counts of this clone. The chain links TRBV3-1 (or the pseudogene TRBV3-2) to TRBJ1-2; perhaps TRBD1 as D (6 bases). Germline V gene data show CDR1 as LGHDT and CDR2 as YNNKEL (reference sequence). The CDR3 loop spans 16 amino acids. With 3 bases removed from V and 5 bases from J, the gap between germline ends came to 19 bases. The CDR3 DNA reads TGTGCCAGCAGCCAGCAGTCTGATACAGGGAAATATGGCTACACCTTC. It translates to CASSQQSDTGKYGYTF.

The rearrangement links TRBV6-5 to TRBJ1-1; a possible D gene is TRBD1 (5 bases). Looked up from germline, CDR1 is MNHEY and CDR2 is SVGAGI. The CDR3 covers 14 residues. V was trimmed by 7 bases and J by 2 bases, leaving 14 bases between them. CDR3 sequence (DNA): TGTGCCAGCACCCCCTGGGGGGGAAACACTGAAGCTTTCTTT. Its translation is CASTPWGGNTEAFF.

In its sample, this clone was seen a few times. This chain connects TRBV7-2 to TRBJ2-1; tentatively, D is TRBD1 (5 bases). Trimming took off 2 bases at V and 3 bases at J, with 8 bases between the two ends. The CDR3 is 14 residues long. Germline V lookup: CDR1 SGHTA, CDR2 FQGNSA. CDR3 DNA: TGTGCCAGCAGCTTACTCCAGGGCTACAATGAGCAGTTCTTC. This translates into CASSLLQGYNEQFF.

The rearrangement links TRBV7-2 to TRBJ2-2; no definite D call. CDR3 size: 15 residues. The V end was cut by 3 bases, the J end by 2 bases, with 10 bases between. Germline CDR1 and CDR2: SGHTA and FQGNSA. The CDR3 reads CASSFEILNTGELFF. DNA of the CDR3: TGTGCCAGCAGCTTTGAGATATTAAACACCGGGGAGCTGTTTTTT.

The V and J genes are TRBV27 and TRBJ2-7; 7 positions agree with TRBD1. Germline CDR1 and CDR2: MNHEY and SMNVEV (reference sequence). CDR3 size: 16 residues. After removal of 0 bases from V and 6 bases from J, the junction contained 11 bases not matched to a gene. CDR3 in amino acids: CASSLSYGTALLEQYF. The CDR3 DNA reads as TGTGCCAGCAGTTTATCGTACGGGACAGCACTTCTCGAGCAGTACTTC.

The chain carries TRBV6-5 and TRBJ2-2, with TRBD1 matching over 7 bases. Germline CDR1 MNHEY, CDR2 SVGAGI. The junction had 5 bases not matched to a gene; V was cut back by 5 bases and J by 2 bases. The CDR3 consists of 15 residues. DNA of the CDR3: TGTGCCAGCAGTCGGGGACAGCGAAACACCGGGGAGCTGTTTTTT. Translation: CASSRGQRNTGELFF.

The rearrangement links TRBV29-1 to TRBJ2-3, with TRBD2 matching 8 bases. This CDR3 is 13 amino acids long. CDR1 is SQVTM and CDR2 is ANQGSEA in the germline V gene. Losses at the gene ends were 6 bases for V and 1 base for J; bases not matched to a gene: 3. CDR3 DNA sequence: TGCAGCGTAACTAGCGGAGGCACAGATACGCAGTATTTT. Residues: CSVTSGGTDTQYF.

The J gene is TRBJ2-7, the V gene TRBV28; maybe TRBD1 (5 bases). CDR1 and CDR2 (germline): MDHEN, SYDVKM. V lost 2 bases to trimming and J lost 2 bases, with 7 bases between them. This CDR3 contains 13 residues. DNA of the CDR3: TGTGCCAGCAGTTTACAGGGTACCTACGAGCAGTACTTC. Amino acids: CASSLQGTYEQYF.

The V gene is TRBV6-5, the J gene TRBJ2-1; D is perhaps TRBD2 (5 bases). The CDR3 is made up of 13 amino acids. Germline CDR1 and CDR2: MNHEY and SVGAGI. V shed 10 bases and J shed 8 bases, with 18 bases lying between them. The CDR3 nucleotides are TGTGCCACCCGGACGATCGTCGGGGATGAGCAGTTCTTC. Its protein product is CATRTIVGDEQFF.

The J gene is TRBJ1-2, the V gene TRBV24-1; D might be TRBD1 (5 bases). V dropped 2 bases and J dropped 2 bases, with 14 bases sitting between them. CDR1 KGHDR and CDR2 SFDVKD come from the germline V gene. This CDR3 is 16 amino acids long. CDR3 DNA: TGTGCCACCAGTGATTCTCAGGGTAAGGTGAACTATGGCTACACCTTC. It yields the protein CATSDSQGKVNYGYTF.

This clone has only one observation. This chain links TRBV29-1 with TRBJ2-7; 8 bases align to TRBD1. Unmatched junction bases numbered 7, after V lost 6 bases and J lost 6 bases. Germline V CDR1 and CDR2: SQVTM, ANQGSEA. The CDR3 has 12 amino acids. The CDR3 DNA reads as TGCAGCGTGGGTCAGGGGGCTTGCGAGCAGTACTTC. This translates into CSVGQGACEQYF.

The chain recombines TRBV14 with TRBJ1-5, with a weak D call TRBD1 (6 bases). In germline, CDR1 is SGHDN, CDR2 FVKESK. This CDR3 has 14 residues. The V gene lost 4 bases and the J gene lost 6 bases, with 13 bases spanning the gap. The CDR3 DNA sequence: TGTGCCAGCAGCCGGGGTGGGGGCGGTCAGCCCCAGCATTTT. Translating it yields CASSRGGGGQPQHF.

About this clone: This same CDR3 is encoded by further DNA sequences in the sample. This rearrangement joins TRBV3-1 (or the pseudogene TRBV3-2) to TRBJ1-5; 12 positions match TRBD1. V shed 4 bases, J shed 6 bases, and the junction held 4 bases outside the gene matches. CDR1 and CDR2 (germline): LGHDT, YNNKEL (reference sequence). This CDR3 comprises 15 residues. The CDR3 is CASSLGQGASQPQHF. For the CDR3, the DNA is TGTGCCAGCAGCCTGGGACAGGGGGCGTCTCAGCCCCAGCATTTT.

The J gene is TRBJ1-1, the V gene TRBV27, with 7 bases that match TRBD1. V gave up 3 bases and J gave up 4 bases; unmatched junction bases: 8. The CDR3 totals 15 residues. Germline V gene data show CDR1 as MNHEY and CDR2 as SMNVEV (reference sequence). The CDR3 loop reads CASSFYRGGGTEAFF. The DNA of the CDR3 is TGTGCCAGCAGTTTCTACAGGGGTGGGGGCACTGAAGCTTTCTTT.

This clone has a single count. V is TRBV30 and J is TRBJ1-6; TRBD1 matches 7 bases. V was clipped by 7 bases and J by 11 bases; unmatched bases: 14. Per the germline V gene, CDR1 is GTSNPN and CDR2 is SVGIG (reference sequence). The CDR3 is 14 amino acids. This CDR3 is CASSPGQFPTPLHF. The DNA of the CDR3 is TGTGCCTCCTCTCCGGGACAGTTTCCTACACCCCTCCACTTT.

The chain is built from TRBV27 and TRBJ2-7, with 9 positions matching TRBD2. CDR1 is MNHEY, CDR2 SMNVEV, per germline (reference sequence). Trimming removed 2 bases from V and 0 bases from J; junction bases left unmatched: 5. This CDR3 region has 16 residues. CDR3 sequence reads: CASSLESGRPSYEQYF. DNA for the CDR3: TGTGCCAGCAGTTTAGAGAGCGGGAGGCCCTCCTACGAGCAGTACTTC.

V gene TRBV24-1 combines with J gene TRBJ2-1; TRBD1 aligns across 7 bases. Unmatched junction bases numbered 5, after V lost 5 bases and J lost 5 bases. This CDR3 is 14 amino acids long. Germline V gives CDR1 KGHDR, CDR2 SFDVKD. The DNA for the CDR3 is TGTGCCACCAGTGGTCGGACAGGACACAATGAGCAGTTCTTC. It yields the protein CATSGRTGHNEQFF.